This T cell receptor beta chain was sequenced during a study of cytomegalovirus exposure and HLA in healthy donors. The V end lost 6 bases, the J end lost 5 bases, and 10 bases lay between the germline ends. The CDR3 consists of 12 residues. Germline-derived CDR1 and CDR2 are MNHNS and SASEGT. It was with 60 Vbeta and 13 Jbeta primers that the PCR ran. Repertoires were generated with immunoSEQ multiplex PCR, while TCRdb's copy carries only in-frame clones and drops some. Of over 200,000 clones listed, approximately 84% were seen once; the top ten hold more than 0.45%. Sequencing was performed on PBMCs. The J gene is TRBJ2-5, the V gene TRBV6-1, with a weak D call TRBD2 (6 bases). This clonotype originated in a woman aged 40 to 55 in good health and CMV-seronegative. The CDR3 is CASREGWETQYF. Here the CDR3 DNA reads TGTGCCAGCAGGGAGGGTTGGGAGACCCAGTACTTC.